This T cell receptor (beta chain) was identified during a study of Ad26.COV2.S vaccination and SARS-CoV-2 variants. Repertoires were generated with immunoSEQ multiplex PCR, while TCRdb's copy carries only in-frame clones and drops some. The table shows around 340,000 clones, with 85% to 90% occurring only once. CDR3 length: 17 amino acids. V was trimmed by 1 base and J by 1 base, leaving 16 bases between them. CDR1 SGHTA and CDR2 FQGNSA come from the germline V gene. Treatment noted: around 19 received Ad26.COV2.S at low or high dose, single or two shots; several received placebo; per-sample allocation not given. Sampling was performed 63 days after the first vaccine or placebo injection. In Boston, an adult donor aged 18-55 years took part.

The source is a person between 18 and 60 years old who received the Ad26.COV2.S COVID-19 vaccine or a placebo. This specimen consisted of peripheral blood, obtained in a trial of Ad26.COV2.S vaccine versus placebo. The chain links TRBV7-2 to TRBJ1-1; no clear D gene. CDR3 region: CASSLEWGSHKNTEAFF. CDR3 nucleotide sequence: TGTGCCAGCAGCTTAGAGTGGGGTTCACACAAGAACACTGAAGCTTTCTTT.